The 8 T cell receptor beta chains reported below all come from one sample, sequenced in a study of OX40 agonist ivuxolimab in advanced cancers. Some clones are missing from TCRdb's copy, which holds only in-frame ones; the method was immunoSEQ multiplex PCR. The sample shows approximately 11,000 clones, 69% of them seen only once. Source: CD4+ or CD8+ T cells sorted from blood, taken in a trial of the OX40 agonist ivuxolimab. The receptors originated from an adult with an advanced solid tumor such as melanoma, head and neck, liver or kidney cancer.

The CDR3 reads CASSKTGLAGGYYEQYF. The CDR3 DNA follows: TGTGCCAGCAGCAAAACAGGACTAGCGGGAGGATACTACGAGCAGTACTTC. This chain joins TRBV5-6 and TRBJ2-5; 14 bases line up with TRBD2. The J call could be wrong; TRBJ2-7 is a better fit for the DNA end. This CDR3 comprises 17 residues. Germline values: CDR1 SGHDT, CDR2 YYEEEE.

In nucleotides, the CDR3 is TGTGCCAGCAGCTTAGTTGGGGGGCCGAGGGGGAACACTGAAGCTTTCTTT. It encodes CASSLVGGPRGNTEAFF. This chain uses TRBV13 with TRBJ1-1, with D perhaps matching TRBD1 (6 bases). The CDR3 is 17 residues long. The germline V and J ends were trimmed by 1 base and 1 base, with 16 bases remaining between them. Germline CDR1 and CDR2: PRHDT and FYEKMQ (reference sequence).

This clone showed up just once. The chain is built from TRBV7-9 and TRBJ2-2, with TRBD2 identical over 14 bases. Germline values: CDR1 SEHNR, CDR2 FQNEAQ (reference sequence). J was trimmed by 6 bases and V by 1 base; bases with no gene match: 1. The CDR3 loop spans 16 amino acids. In DNA, the CDR3 is TGTGCCAGCAGCTTAGGGGGACTAGCGGGAGCCGGGGAGCTGTTTTTT. Protein sequence: CASSLGGLAGAGELFF.

The rearrangement uses TRBV28 and TRBJ1-5; tentatively, D is TRBD1 (6 bases). The CDR3 has 16 amino acids. The germline gives CDR1 MDHEN, CDR2 SYDVKM. V lost 0 bases and J 0 bases, leaving 9 bases between the germline ends. CDR3 residues: CASSLWAGDSNQPQHF. The CDR3, as DNA: TGTGCCAGCAGTTTATGGGCAGGGGATAGCAATCAGCCCCAGCATTTT.

This chain uses TRBV13 with TRBJ2-5, with D possibly called TRBD1 or TRBD2 (5 bases each). Germline V gene sequence: CDR1 PRHDT, CDR2 FYEKMQ (reference sequence). V lost 5 bases to trimming and J lost 5 bases, with 18 bases between them. The CDR3 sequence is 15 residues long. This CDR3 is CASSKGAGRAETQYF. DNA for the CDR3: TGTGCCAGCAGCAAGGGAGCAGGGCGCGCGGAGACCCAGTACTTC.

The CDR3 spells CASSQGRQGIGDTQYF. The CDR3 coding sequence is TGCGCCAGCAGCCAAGGAAGACAGGGTATTGGAGATACGCAGTATTTT. The chain employs TRBV4-1 and TRBJ2-3, with 7 bases fitting TRBD1. Germline V gene data show CDR1 as MGHRA and CDR2 as YSYEKL. Germline trimming cut 1 base from V and 5 bases from J; bases unmatched to any gene: 9. This CDR3 region has 16 residues.

This rearrangement joins TRBV28 to TRBJ1-5, with D maybe TRBD1 (6 bases). CDR3 length equals 14 residues. Germline V gives CDR1 MDHEN, CDR2 SYDVKM. V was clipped by 4 bases and J by 5 bases, with 12 bases between them. For the CDR3, the DNA is TGTGCCAGCAGTTCCCTGGACAGAGATCAGCCCCAGCATTTT. The encoded protein is CASSSLDRDQPQHF.

Relative to its sample, this clone is medium-sized. The chain combines TRBV27 with TRBJ2-2, with TRBD1 matching 10 bases. CDR1 is MNHEY and CDR2 is SMNVEV in the germline V gene (reference sequence). The CDR3 runs to 18 residues. Trimming at V came to 0 bases and at J to 4 bases, leaving 8 bases not matched to a gene. CDR3 residues: CASSLSFGDRGVTGELFF. For the CDR3, the DNA is TGTGCCAGCAGTTTATCGTTTGGGGACAGGGGAGTCACCGGGGAGCTGTTTTTT.